Sequencing of this TCR beta chain was carried out in a study of CD8+ T cells in alopecia areata. Study at large: Oral tofacitinib, 5 to 10 mg twice daily, was given in an open-label trial.

Following RNA extraction, reverse transcription yielded cDNA that acted as the sequencing template. Method: immunoSEQ multiplex PCR; TCRdb's copy keeps in-frame clones and lacks some. The sample lists 150,000 to 200,000 clones, about 72% occurring once. The V gene lost 5 bases and the J gene lost 2 bases, with 7 bases spanning the gap. Germline V gene sequence: CDR1 PRHDT, CDR2 FYEKMQ (reference sequence). The CDR3 has 13 residues. This TCR came from a human donor with alopecia areata. The sequencing used CD8+ T cells sorted from blood, collected at week 0. The rearrangement uses TRBV13 and TRBJ1-5; D remains unclear. CDR3 sequence: CASSPGRNQPQHF. CDR3 DNA sequence: TGTGCCAGCAGCCCAGGTCGCAATCAGCCCCAGCATTTT.